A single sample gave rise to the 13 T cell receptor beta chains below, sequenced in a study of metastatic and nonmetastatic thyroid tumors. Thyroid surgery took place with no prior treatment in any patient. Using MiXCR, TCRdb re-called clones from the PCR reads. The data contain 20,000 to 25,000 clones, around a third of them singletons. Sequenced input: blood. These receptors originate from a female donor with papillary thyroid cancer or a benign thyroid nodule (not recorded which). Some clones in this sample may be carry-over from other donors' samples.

CDR3 sequence reads: CASSQGTGHTDWVYF. CDR3 DNA sequence: TGTGCCAGCAGCCAAGGGACGGGGCACACAGATTGGGTGTATTTT. The rearrangement uses TRBV3-1 and TRBJ2-3; TRBD1 or TRBD2 may be the D gene (5 bases each). V was shortened by 1 base and J by 14 bases, with 22 bases between the two germline ends. The CDR3 is made up of 15 amino acids. Germline CDR1 and CDR2: LGHDT and YNNKEL (reference sequence).

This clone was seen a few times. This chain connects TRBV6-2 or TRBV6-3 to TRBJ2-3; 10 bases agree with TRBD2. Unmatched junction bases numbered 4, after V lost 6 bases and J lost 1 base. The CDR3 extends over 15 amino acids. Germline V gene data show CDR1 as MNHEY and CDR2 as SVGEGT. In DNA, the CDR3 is TGTGCCAGCAGACCCGGGACTAGCGGCACAGATACGCAGTATTTT. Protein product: CASRPGTSGTDTQYF.

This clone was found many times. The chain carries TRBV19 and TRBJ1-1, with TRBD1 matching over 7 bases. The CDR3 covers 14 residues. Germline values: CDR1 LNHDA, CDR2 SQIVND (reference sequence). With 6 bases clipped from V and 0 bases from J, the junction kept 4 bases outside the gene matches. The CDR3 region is CASRSTGMNTEAFF. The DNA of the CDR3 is TGTGCCAGTAGGTCGACAGGGATGAACACTGAAGCTTTCTTT.

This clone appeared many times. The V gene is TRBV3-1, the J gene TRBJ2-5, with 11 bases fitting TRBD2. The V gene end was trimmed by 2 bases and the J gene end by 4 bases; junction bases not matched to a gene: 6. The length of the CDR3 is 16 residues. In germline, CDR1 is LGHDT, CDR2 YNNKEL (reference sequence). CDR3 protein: CASSQFLAGGRETQYF. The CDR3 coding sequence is TGTGCCAGCAGCCAATTTCTAGCGGGGGGAAGAGAGACCCAGTACTTC.

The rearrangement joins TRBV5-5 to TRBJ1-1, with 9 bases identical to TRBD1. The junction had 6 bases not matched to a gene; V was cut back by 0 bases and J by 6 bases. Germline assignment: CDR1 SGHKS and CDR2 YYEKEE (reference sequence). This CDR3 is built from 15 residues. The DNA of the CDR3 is TGTGCCAGCAGCTTGGTTGGGACAGGGATCCCTGAAGCTTTCTTT. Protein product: CASSLVGTGIPEAFF.

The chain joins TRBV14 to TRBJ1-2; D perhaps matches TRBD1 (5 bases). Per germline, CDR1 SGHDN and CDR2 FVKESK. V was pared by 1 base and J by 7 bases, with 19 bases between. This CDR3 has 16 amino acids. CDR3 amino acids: CASSQGFWQGVSGYTF. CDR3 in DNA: TGTGCCAGCAGCCAAGGGTTCTGGCAGGGAGTAAGTGGCTACACCTTC.

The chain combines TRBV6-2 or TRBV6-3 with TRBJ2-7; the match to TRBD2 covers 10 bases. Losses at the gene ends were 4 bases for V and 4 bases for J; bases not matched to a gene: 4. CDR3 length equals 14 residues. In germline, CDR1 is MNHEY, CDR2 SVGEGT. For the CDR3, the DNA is TGTGCCAGCAGTTTAGCGGGAGGTGGGTACGAGCAGTACTTC. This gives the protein CASSLAGGGYEQYF.

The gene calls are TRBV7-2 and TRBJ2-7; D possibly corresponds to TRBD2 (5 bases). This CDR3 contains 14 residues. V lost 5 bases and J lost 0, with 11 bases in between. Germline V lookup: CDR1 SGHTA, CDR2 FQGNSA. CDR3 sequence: CASSLTGSSYEQYF. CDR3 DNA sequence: TGTGCCAGCAGCCTGACTGGGAGCTCCTACGAGCAGTACTTC.

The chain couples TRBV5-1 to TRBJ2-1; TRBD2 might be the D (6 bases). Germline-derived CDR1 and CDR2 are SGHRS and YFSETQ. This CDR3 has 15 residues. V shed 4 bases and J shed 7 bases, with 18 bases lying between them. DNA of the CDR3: TGCGCCAGCAGCCTCCCGACGGGGGTATTAAATGAGCAGTTCTTC. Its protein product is CASSLPTGVLNEQFF. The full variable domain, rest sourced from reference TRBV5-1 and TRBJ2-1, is KAGVTQTPRYLIKTRGQQVTLSCSPISGHRSVSWYQQTPGQGLQFLFEYFSETQRNKGNFPGRFSGRQFSNSRSEMNVSTLELGDSALYLCASSLPTGVLNEQFFGPGTRLTVL.

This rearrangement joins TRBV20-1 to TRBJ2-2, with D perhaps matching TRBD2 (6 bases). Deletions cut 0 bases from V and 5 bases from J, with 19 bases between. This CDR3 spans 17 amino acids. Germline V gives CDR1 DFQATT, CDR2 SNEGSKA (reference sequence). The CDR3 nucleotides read TGCAGTGCTAGAGACCCTGCAGGGACTTCTAAAACCGGGGAGCTGTTTTTT. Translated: CSARDPAGTSKTGELFF.

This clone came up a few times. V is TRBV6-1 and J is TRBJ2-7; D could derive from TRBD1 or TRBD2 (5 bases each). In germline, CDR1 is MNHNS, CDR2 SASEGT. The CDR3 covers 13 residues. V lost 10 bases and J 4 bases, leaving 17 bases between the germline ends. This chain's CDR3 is CATRRDPIYEQYF. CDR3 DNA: TGTGCCACCCGCCGGGACCCTATTTACGAGCAGTACTTC.

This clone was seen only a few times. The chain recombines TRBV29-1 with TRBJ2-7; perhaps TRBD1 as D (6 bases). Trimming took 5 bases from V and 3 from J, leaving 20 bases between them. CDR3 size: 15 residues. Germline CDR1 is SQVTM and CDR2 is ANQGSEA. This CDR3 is CSVQAPPGTYYEQYF. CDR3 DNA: TGCAGCGTTCAGGCCCCACCCGGGACATACTACGAGCAGTACTTC.

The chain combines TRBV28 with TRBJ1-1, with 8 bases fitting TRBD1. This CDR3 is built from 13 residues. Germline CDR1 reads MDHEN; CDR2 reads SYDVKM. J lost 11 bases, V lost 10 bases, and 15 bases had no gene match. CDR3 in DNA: TGTGCCACCTTTAGGATTGGACAGGGAGCGGCTTTCTTT. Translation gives CATFRIGQGAAFF.